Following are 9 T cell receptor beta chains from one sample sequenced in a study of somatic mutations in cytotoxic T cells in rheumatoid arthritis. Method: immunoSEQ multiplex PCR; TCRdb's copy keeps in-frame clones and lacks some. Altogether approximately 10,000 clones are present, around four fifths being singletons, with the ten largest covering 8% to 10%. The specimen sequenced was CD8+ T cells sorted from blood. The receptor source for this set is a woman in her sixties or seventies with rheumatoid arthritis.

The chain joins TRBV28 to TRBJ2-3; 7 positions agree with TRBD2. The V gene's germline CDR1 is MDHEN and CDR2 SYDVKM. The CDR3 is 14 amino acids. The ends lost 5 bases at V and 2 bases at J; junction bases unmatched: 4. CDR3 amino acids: CASSLAELTDTQYF. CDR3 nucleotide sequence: TGTGCCAGCAGTCTAGCGGAGCTCACAGATACGCAGTATTTT.

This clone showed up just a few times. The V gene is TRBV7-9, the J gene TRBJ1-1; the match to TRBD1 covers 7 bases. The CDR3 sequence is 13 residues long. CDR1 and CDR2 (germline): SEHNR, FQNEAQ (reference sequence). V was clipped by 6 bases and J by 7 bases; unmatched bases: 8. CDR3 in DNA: TGTGCCAGCAGGCCCCCCCGGGACAGTGAAGCTTTCTTT. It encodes CASRPPRDSEAFF.

CDR3 sequence: CAGEGYSYNEQFF. The CDR3 DNA sequence: TGTGCCGGGGAGGGGTACTCCTACAATGAGCAGTTCTTC. The chain employs TRBV2 and TRBJ2-1; 7 positions match TRBD2. The junction had 4 bases not matched to a gene; V was cut back by 11 bases and J by 0 bases. The CDR3 spans 13 residues. CDR1 and CDR2 from the germline V gene are SNHLY and FYNNEI.

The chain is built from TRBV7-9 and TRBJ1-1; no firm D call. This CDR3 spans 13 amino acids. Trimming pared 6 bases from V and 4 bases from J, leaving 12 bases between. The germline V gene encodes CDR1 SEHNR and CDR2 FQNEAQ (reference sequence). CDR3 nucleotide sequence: TGTGCCAGCAGTTTCGCGGCGGGCACTGAAGCTTTCTTT. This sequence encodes CASSFAAGTEAFF.

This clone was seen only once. Here the CDR3 reads CASHSGYSYNEQFF. The CDR3 bases are TGTGCCAGCCATAGCGGATACTCCTACAATGAGCAGTTCTTC. J is TRBJ2-1 and V is TRBV19; D might be TRBD2 (6 bases). Per germline, CDR1 LNHDA and CDR2 SQIVND (reference sequence). Trimming stripped 9 bases from V and 0 bases from J, with 12 bases between. The CDR3 length is 14 residues.

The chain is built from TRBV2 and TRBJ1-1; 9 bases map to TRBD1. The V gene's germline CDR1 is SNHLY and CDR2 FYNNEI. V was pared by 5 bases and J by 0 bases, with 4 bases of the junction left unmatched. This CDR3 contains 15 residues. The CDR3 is CASSKGTGMNTEAFF. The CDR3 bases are TGTGCCAGCAGTAAGGGGACAGGGATGAACACTGAAGCTTTCTTT.

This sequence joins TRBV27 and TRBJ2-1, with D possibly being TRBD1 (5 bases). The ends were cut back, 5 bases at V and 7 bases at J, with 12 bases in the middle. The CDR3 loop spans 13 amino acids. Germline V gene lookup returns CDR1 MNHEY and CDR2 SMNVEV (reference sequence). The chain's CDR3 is CASSPVRVNEQFF. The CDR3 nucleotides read TGTGCCAGCAGTCCAGTCAGGGTAAATGAGCAGTTCTTC.

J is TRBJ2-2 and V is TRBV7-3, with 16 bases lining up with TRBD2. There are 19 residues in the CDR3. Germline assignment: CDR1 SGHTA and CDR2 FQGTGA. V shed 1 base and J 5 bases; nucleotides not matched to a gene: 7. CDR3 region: CASSLKGTSGRAVTGELFF. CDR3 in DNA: TGTGCCAGCAGCTTAAAAGGGACTAGCGGGAGGGCCGTGACCGGGGAGCTGTTTTTT.

CDR3 bases: TGTGCCAGCAGTTTCGAGGGGGGAGGGACTGAAGCTTTCTTT. Translated, it gives CASSFEGGGTEAFF. This chain joins TRBV28 and TRBJ1-1; D might be TRBD1 (6 bases). This CDR3 is built from 14 residues. Trimming cost V 3 bases and J 5 bases, with 13 bases left between them. The germline CDR1 and CDR2 sequences are MDHEN and SYDVKM.